This TCR beta chain stems from a study of long-term antiretroviral therapy in people with HIV. The assay used was immunoSEQ (version v3.0), run at survey level. Assay used: immunoSEQ multiplex PCR; TCRdb lists only in-frame clones, some missing. The repertoire holds about 40,000 clones, with 80% to 90% as singletons. Concerning this clone itself: Its antigen is undetermined.

At least one PBMC sample before ART and at least two after were required. There were no participants with HIV treated outside the United States. Study-level findings and limits: Blood specimens, gathered between 2004 and 2017, were possibly obtained under older ART regimens. Pre-ART-expanded clones dominated the repertoire at all time points.

Sequenced material: unsorted PBMCs, taken 1.2 years after starting antiretroviral therapy. The TCR sequence derives from a woman between 50 and 59 years old with HIV.

CDR3 sequence: CASSLAHEAFF. CDR3 nucleotide sequence: TGTGCCAGCAGCTTGGCTCACGAAGCTTTCTTT. The chain couples TRBV5-6 to TRBJ1-1; D remains ambiguous. Trimming took off 0 bases at V and 8 bases at J, with 5 bases between the two ends. The CDR3 spans 11 residues. Germline V CDR1 and CDR2: SGHDT, YYEEEE. Supplemented by reference TRBV5-6 and TRBJ1-1, the full variable domain reads DAGVTQSPTHLIKTRGQQVTLRCSPKSGHDTVSWYQQALGQGPQFIFQYYEEEERQRGNFPDRFSGHQFPNYSSELNVNALLLGDSALYLCASSLAHEAFFGQGTRLTVV.